This TCR beta chain was recorded in a study of spatial heterogeneity in lung cancer. Study information: The mean occurrence of each unique TCR and UMI combination in raw reads exceeded eight. General observations from the study: In tumors, expanded intratumoral alpha and beta TCR counts tracked mutation counts.

This CDR3 has 14 residues. Germline V gene lookup returns CDR1 SGHVS and CDR2 FQNEAQ. Trimming removed 0 bases at V and 5 bases at J, with 10 bases between. This clonotype ranks as medium-sized. Its antigen is not known. This beta chain was picked up by a library intended for alpha chains and is off target, so its count carries little meaning. The time point is: sample taken at primary tumor resection. Whole RNA came from tumor, nontumor lung or frozen PBMC and was sequenced without being sorted. The library protocol tagged each TCR cDNA with a unique molecular identifier. One entry per CDR3 protein, called by TCRdb with MiXCR from the 5' RACE reads. The table includes about 7,800 distinct CDR3 sequences, 8% to 10% detected once.

This clonotype originated in a male donor with early-stage non-small cell lung cancer. The source was lung tumor tissue, collected at surgery. The V and J genes are TRBV7-8 and TRBJ2-5; D gene uncertain. CDR3 DNA: TGTGCCAGCAGCTTAGCGAGCAAGTTTGAGACCCAGTACTTC. This sequence encodes CASSLASKFETQYF.